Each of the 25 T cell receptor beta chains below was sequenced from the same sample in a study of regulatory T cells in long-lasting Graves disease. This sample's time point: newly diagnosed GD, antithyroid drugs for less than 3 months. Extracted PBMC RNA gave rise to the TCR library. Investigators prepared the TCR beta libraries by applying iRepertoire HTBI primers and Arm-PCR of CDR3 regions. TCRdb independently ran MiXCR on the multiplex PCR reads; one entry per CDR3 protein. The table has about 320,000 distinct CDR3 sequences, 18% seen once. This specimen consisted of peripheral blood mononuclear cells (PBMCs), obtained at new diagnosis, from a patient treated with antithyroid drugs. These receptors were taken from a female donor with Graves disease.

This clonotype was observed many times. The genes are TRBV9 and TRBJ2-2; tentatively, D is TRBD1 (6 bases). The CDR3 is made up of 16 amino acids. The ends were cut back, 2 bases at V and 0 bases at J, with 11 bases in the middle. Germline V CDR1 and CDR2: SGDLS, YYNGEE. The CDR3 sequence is CASSVRGTANTGELFF. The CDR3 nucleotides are TGTGCCAGCAGCGTCAGGGGTACGGCGAACACCGGGGAGCTGTTTTTT.

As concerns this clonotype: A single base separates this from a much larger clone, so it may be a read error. CDR3 sequence reads: CASSPTGEGNQPQHF. The CDR3, as DNA: TGTGCCAGCAGCCCAACAGGTGAGGGCAATCAGCCCCAGCATTTT. The chain employs TRBV6-1 and TRBJ1-5; perhaps TRBD1 as D (5 bases). Germline lookup yields CDR1 MNHNS and CDR2 SASEGT. The CDR3 is 15 residues long. With 6 bases removed from V and 2 bases from J, the gap between germline ends came to 14 bases.

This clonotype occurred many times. CDR3 sequence reads: CASSTSTGNEKLFF. The CDR3 DNA is TGTGCCAGCAGCACTTCGACAGGCAATGAAAAACTGTTTTTT. The V call is TRBV7-6, the J call TRBJ1-4; D perhaps matches TRBD1 (6 bases). The germline gives CDR1 SGHVS, CDR2 FNYEAQ. V lost 5 bases, J lost 5 bases, and 12 bases lay in between. This CDR3 is built from 14 residues.

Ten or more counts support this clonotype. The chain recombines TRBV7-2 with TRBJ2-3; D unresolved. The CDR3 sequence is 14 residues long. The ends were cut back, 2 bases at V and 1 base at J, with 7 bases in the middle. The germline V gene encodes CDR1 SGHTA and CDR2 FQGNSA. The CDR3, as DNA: TGTGCCAGCAGCTTAATGTGGGGCACAGATACGCAGTATTTT. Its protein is CASSLMWGTDTQYF.

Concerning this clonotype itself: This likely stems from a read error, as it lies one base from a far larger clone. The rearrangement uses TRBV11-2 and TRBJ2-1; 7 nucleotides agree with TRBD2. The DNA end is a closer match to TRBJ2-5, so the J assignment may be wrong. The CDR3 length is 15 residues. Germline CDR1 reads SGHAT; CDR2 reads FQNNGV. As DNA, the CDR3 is TGTACCAGCAGCTTCCCGCGGGAGATCCAAGAGACCCAGTACTTC. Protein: CTSSFPREIQETQYF.

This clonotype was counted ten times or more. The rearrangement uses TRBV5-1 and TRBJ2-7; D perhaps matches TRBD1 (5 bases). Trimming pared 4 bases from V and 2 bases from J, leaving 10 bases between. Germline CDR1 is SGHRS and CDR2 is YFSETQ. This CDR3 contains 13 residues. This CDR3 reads CASSIGHTYEQYF. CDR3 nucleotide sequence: TGCGCCAGCAGCATCGGACACACCTACGAGCAGTACTTC.

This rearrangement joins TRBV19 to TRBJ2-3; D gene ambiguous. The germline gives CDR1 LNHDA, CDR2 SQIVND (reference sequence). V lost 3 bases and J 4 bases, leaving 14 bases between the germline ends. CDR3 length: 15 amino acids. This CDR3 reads CASSIEIGLADTQYF. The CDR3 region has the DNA TGTGCCAGTAGTATCGAAATAGGTCTCGCAGATACGCAGTATTTT.

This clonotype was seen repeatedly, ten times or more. CDR3 nucleotide sequence: TGTGCCAGTAGTATAGGACAGGGGCAGGATGGCTACACCTTC. Protein: CASSIGQGQDGYTF. V usage is TRBV19 and J usage is TRBJ1-2; TRBD1 matches at 8 bases. The CDR3 has 14 residues. The germline V gene has CDR1 LNHDA and CDR2 SQIVND (reference sequence). V shed 1 base, J shed 6 bases, and the junction held 4 bases outside the gene matches.

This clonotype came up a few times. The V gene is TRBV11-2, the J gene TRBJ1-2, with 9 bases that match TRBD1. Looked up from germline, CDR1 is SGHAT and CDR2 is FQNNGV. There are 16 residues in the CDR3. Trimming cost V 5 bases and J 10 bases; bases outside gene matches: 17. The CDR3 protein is CASSPFSTDRGFAYTF. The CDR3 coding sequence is TGTGCCAGCAGCCCCTTCTCTACTGACAGGGGGTTTGCCTACACCTTC.

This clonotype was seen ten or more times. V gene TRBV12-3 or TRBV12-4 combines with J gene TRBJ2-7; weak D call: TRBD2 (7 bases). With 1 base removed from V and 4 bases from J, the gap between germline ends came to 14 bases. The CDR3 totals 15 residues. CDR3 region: CASSLGRGARYEQYF. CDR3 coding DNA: TGTGCCAGCAGTTTAGGTCGGGGGGCTCGATACGAGCAGTACTTC.

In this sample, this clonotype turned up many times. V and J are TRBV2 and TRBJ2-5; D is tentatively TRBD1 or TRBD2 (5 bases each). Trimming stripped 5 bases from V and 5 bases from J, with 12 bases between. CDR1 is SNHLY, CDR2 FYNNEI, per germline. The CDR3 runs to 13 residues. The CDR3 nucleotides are TGTGCCAGCAGTCCCAATTGGGGGGAGACCCAGTACTTC. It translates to CASSPNWGETQYF.

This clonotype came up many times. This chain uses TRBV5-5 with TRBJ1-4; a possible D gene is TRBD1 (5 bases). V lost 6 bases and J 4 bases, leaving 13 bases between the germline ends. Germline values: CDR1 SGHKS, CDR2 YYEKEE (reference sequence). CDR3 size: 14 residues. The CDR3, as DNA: TGTGCCAGCACTACGGGACGGATTAATGAAAAACTGTTTTTT. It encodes CASTTGRINEKLFF.

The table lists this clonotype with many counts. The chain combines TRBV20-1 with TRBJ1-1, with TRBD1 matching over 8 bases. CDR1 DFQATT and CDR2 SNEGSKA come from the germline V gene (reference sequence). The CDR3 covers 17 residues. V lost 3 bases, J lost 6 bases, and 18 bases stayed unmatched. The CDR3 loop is CSASPTGTGLTVAEAFF. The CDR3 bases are TGCAGTGCTAGTCCAACCGGGACAGGCTTAACGGTGGCTGAAGCTTTCTTT.

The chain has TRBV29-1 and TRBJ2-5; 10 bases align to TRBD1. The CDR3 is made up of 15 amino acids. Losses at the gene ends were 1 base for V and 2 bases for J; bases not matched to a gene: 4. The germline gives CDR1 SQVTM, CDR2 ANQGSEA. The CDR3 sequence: CSVEGWGQGQETQYF. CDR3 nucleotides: TGCAGCGTTGAAGGATGGGGACAGGGGCAAGAGACCCAGTACTTC.

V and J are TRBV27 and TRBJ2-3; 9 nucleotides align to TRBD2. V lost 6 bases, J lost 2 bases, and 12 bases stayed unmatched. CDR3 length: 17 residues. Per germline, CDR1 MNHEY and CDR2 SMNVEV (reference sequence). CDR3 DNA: TGTGCCAGCAGCCCTACCCTACTAGCGGGCCTCACAGATACGCAGTATTTT. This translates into CASSPTLLAGLTDTQYF.

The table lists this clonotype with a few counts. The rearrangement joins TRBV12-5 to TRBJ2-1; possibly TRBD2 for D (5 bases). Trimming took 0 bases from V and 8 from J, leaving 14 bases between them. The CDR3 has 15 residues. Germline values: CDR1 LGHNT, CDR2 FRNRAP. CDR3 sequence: CASGLVREGGYEQFF. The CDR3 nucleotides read TGTGCTAGTGGTTTGGTACGCGAGGGTGGCTATGAGCAGTTCTTC.

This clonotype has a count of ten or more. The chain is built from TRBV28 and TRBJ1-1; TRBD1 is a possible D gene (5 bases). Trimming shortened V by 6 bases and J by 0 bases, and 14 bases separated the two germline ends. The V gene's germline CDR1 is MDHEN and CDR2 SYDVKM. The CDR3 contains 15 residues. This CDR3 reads CASSRTGTLNTEAFF. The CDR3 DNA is TGTGCCAGCAGCCGAACCGGGACGTTGAACACTGAAGCTTTCTTT.

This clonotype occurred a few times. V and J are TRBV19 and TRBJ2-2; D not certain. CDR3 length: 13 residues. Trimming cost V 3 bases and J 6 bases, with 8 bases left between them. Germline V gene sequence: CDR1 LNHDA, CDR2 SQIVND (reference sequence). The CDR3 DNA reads TGTGCCAGTAGTATTATGCGGTCCGGGGAGCTGTTTTTT. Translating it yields CASSIMRSGELFF.

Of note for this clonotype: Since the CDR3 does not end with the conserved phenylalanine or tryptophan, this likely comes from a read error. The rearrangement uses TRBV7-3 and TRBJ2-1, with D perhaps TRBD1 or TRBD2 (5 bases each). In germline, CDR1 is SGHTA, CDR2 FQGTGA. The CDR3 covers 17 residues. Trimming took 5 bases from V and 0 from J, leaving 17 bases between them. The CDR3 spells CASSPGAGPSSYNEQFL. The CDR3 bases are TGTGCCAGCAGCCCCGGGGCAGGGCCCAGCTCCTACAATGAGCAGTTCCTC.

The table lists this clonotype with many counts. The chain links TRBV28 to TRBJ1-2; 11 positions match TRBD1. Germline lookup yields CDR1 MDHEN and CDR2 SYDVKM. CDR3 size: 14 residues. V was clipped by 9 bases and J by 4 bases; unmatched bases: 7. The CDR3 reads CASKGQGAGYGYTF. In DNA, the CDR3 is TGTGCCAGTAAAGGACAGGGGGCCGGCTATGGCTACACCTTC.

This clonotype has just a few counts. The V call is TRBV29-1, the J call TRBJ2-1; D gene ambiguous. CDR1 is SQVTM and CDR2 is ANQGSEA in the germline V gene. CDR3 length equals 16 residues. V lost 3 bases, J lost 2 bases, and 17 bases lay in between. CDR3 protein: CSVDRQLDRTYNEQFF. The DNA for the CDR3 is TGCAGCGTTGATCGCCAGCTGGACCGAACCTACAATGAGCAGTTCTTC.

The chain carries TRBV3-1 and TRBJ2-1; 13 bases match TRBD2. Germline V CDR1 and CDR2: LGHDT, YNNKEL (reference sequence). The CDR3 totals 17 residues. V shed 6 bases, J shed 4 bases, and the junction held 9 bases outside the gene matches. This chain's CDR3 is CASSLRTSGRQYNEQFF. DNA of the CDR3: TGTGCCAGCAGTCTCAGGACTAGCGGGAGACAGTACAATGAGCAGTTCTTC.

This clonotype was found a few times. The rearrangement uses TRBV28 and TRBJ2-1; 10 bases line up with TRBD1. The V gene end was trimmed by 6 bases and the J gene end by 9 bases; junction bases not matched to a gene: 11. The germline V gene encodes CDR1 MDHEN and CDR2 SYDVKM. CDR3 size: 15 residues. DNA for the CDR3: TGTGCCAGCAGCTTCCAGGTGACAGGGGGCTTTGAGCAGTTCTTC. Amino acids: CASSFQVTGGFEQFF.

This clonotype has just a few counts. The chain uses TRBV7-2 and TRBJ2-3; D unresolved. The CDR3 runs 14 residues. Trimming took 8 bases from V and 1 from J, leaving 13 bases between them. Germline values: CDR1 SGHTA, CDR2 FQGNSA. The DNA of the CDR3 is TGTGCCAGCGCTCAAGCCATTGGCACAGATACGCAGTATTTT. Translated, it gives CASAQAIGTDTQYF.

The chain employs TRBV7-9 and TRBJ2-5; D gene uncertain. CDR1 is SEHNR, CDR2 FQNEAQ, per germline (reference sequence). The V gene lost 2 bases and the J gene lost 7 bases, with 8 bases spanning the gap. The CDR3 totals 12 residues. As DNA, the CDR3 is TGTGCCAGCAGCTTATCTTCCGCGACCCAGTACTTC. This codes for CASSLSSATQYF.